This T cell receptor beta chain emerged from a study of human T cells and chemical hapten exposure. MiXCR, run by TCRdb on the RACE reads, gives a single entry per CDR3 protein. The table lists approximately 97,000 distinct CDR3 sequences, roughly a quarter of them singletons. CDR1 and CDR2 (germline): MDHEN, SYDVKM. The CDR3 is 14 amino acids. The ends were cut back, 6 bases at V and 6 bases at J, with 18 bases in the middle. Time point denoted: patch test 3, about 24 weeks after DPC sensitization. This sample's treatment: therapeutic diphenylcyclopropenone sensitization with weekly scalp DPC. The chain uses TRBV28 and TRBJ2-7; D tentatively fits TRBD1 or TRBD2 (5 bases each). Here the sequenced sample was whole blood, taken in connection with sensitization to the hapten diphenylcyclopropenone (DPC). The receptor comes from a middle-aged man with alopecia areata. Some clones in this sample may be carry-over from other donors' samples. The CDR3 spells CASSTGATITEQYF. CDR3 coding DNA: TGTGCCAGCAGCACCGGGGCTACCATCACCGAGCAGTACTTC.